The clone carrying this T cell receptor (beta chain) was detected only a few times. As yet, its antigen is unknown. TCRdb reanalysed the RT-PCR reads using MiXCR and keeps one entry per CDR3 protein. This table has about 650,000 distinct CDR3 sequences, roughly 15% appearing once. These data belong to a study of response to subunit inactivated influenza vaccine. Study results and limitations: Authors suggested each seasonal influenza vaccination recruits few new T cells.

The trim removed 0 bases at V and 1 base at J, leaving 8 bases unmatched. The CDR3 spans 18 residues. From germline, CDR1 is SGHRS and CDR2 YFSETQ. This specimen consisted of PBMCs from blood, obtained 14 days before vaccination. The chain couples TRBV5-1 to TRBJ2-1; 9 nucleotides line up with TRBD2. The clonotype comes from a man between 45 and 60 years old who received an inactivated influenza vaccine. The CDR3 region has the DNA TGCGCCAGCAGCTTGGGACTAGCGGAAAAATGGTCCTACAATGAGCAGTTCTTC. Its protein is CASSLGLAEKWSYNEQFF.